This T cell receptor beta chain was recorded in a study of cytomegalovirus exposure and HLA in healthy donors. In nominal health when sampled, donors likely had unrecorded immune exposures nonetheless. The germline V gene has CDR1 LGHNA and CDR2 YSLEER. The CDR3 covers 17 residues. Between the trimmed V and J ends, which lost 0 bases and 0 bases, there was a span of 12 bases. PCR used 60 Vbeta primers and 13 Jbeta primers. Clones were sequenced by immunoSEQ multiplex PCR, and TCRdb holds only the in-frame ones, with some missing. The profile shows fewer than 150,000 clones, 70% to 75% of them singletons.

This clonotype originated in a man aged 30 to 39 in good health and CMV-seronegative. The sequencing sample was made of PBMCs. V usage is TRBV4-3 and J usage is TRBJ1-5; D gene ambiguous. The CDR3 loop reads CASSQDWGDYSNQPQHF. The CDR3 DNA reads TGCGCCAGCAGCCAAGATTGGGGAGATTATAGCAATCAGCCCCAGCATTTT.